The following is a T cell receptor beta chain sequence with its context. Its antigen remains unidentified. The data are from a study of T cell responses to AZD1222 COVID-19 vaccine. Study conclusions and caveats: Rises in breadth and depth of Spike-specific TCRs came after two AZD1222 doses. White British ancestry dominated among donors, who included more females, and clonal diversity was possibly underestimated. Epitopes outside B.1.351 and B.1.1.7 mutated regions reportedly drew nearly half of spike TCRs.

The CDR3 is 14 residues long. Germline V gene data show CDR1 as SGHNT and CDR2 as YYREEE (reference sequence). V dropped 2 bases and J dropped 5; count of bases not matched to a gene: 7. TCRdb's table, derived via immunoSEQ multiplex PCR, lists solely in-frame clones and lacks some. The sample yields some 140,000 clones, 91% seen once. This receptor was identified in an adult who received the AZD1222 COVID-19 vaccine. This chain links TRBV5-4 with TRBJ2-7; TRBD1 matches 7 bases. The sequences come from peripheral blood, collected 28 days after the second AZD1222 dose. This CDR3 reads CASSFDRVPDEQYF. In DNA form, the CDR3 reads TGTGCCAGCAGCTTCGACAGGGTCCCGGACGAGCAGTACTTC.